A selection of T cell receptor beta chains follows, all from one sample in a study of beta chain features in type 1 diabetes. The assay was immunoSEQ multiplex PCR, and TCRdb's table has in-frame clones only and misses some. The sample contains 25,000 to 30,000 clones, approximately 65% of which appear only once. Sequenced sample: Tregs from blood. The receptors were gathered from a woman aged 25 to 45 with type 1 diabetes. CDR3s include the opening cysteine and the closing phenylalanine or tryptophan. The D gene is left open where the match is weak. Size tells how often a clone was seen (once, few, many) or the class of an expanded clone, and some rows leave it out.

D gene: TRBD2; clone size: -; J gene: TRBJ2-7; V gene: TRBV7-9; CDR3 DNA: TGTGCCAGCAGCCTCAGACTAGCGGGCTCCTACGAGCAGTACTTC; CDR3 protein: CASSLRLAGSYEQYF
D gene: TRBD2; clone size: -; J gene: TRBJ2-1; V gene: TRBV7-9; CDR3 DNA: TGTGCCAGCAGCTTAGCTAGCGGGAGCGAGGTTGGAAACAATGAGCAGTTCTTC; CDR3 protein: CASSLASGSEVGNNEQFF
D gene: -; clone size: -; J gene: TRBJ1-1; V gene: TRBV2; CDR3 DNA: TGTGCCAGCGTGGAGGGAGTGAACACTGAAGCTTTCTTT; CDR3 protein: CASVEGVNTEAFF
D gene: TRBD1; clone size: -; J gene: TRBJ1-2; V gene: TRBV2; CDR3 DNA: TGTGCCAGCATCGCACAGGGGTTAGGAGGCTACACCTTC; CDR3 protein: CASIAQGLGGYTF
D gene: TRBD1; clone size: -; J gene: TRBJ2-7; V gene: TRBV29-1; CDR3 DNA: TGCAGCGTTACAGTATCAACACCGGGACAGGGGGACGACGAGCAGTACTTC; CDR3 protein: CSVTVSTPGQGDDEQYF
D gene: TRBD2; clone size: -; J gene: TRBJ2-1; V gene: TRBV5-1; CDR3 DNA: TGCGCCAGCAGCTTGGTACCTAGCGGGCTGGGCTCCTACAATGAGCAGTTCTTC; CDR3 protein: CASSLVPSGLGSYNEQFF
D gene: -; clone size: -; J gene: TRBJ2-3; V gene: TRBV5-6; CDR3 DNA: TGTGCCAGCAGCTCGGGACATAGGGGCACAGATACGCAGTATTTT; CDR3 protein: CASSSGHRGTDTQYF
D gene: -; clone size: -; J gene: TRBJ2-7; V gene: TRBV27; CDR3 DNA: TGTGCCAGCAGTTGGGGCAGGGAAGCCTACGAGCAGTACTTC; CDR3 protein: CASSWGREAYEQYF
D gene: -; clone size: -; J gene: TRBJ2-3; V gene: TRBV30; CDR3 DNA: TGTGCCTGGAGTGTACCGGGGATTTCAGATACGCAGTATTTT; CDR3 protein: CAWSVPGISDTQYF
D gene: TRBD2; clone size: -; J gene: TRBJ2-2; V gene: TRBV6-6; CDR3 DNA: TGTGCCAGCAGTTACTCGTGGGGCGGGAGCCCCGGGGAGCTGTTTTTT; CDR3 protein: CASSYSWGGSPGELFF
D gene: -; clone size: -; J gene: TRBJ1-1; V gene: TRBV18; CDR3 DNA: TGTGCCAGCTCATATGGGGAGCGGTTTGAAGCTTTCTTT; CDR3 protein: CASSYGERFEAFF
D gene: -; clone size: once; J gene: TRBJ1-1; V gene: TRBV7-9; CDR3 DNA: TGTGCCAGCAGCATACAGGGTTTGGGAACTGAAGCTTTCTTT; CDR3 protein: CASSIQGLGTEAFF
D gene: TRBD2; clone size: -; J gene: TRBJ2-5; V gene: TRBV30; CDR3 DNA: TGTGCCTCGAGCGGGAGGTCGGGACAAGAGACCCAGTACTTC; CDR3 protein: CASSGRSGQETQYF
D gene: -; clone size: -; J gene: TRBJ2-2; V gene: TRBV7-9; CDR3 DNA: TGTGCCAGCAGCTTAGCGACAACCTCGGAGAACACCGGGGAGCTGTTTTTT; CDR3 protein: CASSLATTSENTGELFF
D gene: -; clone size: -; J gene: TRBJ2-7; V gene: TRBV25-1; CDR3 DNA: TGTGCCAGCAGTCAGGCGGGGAAGACGAGCTCCTACGAGCAGTACTTC; CDR3 protein: CASSQAGKTSSYEQYF
D gene: -; clone size: -; J gene: TRBJ1-2; V gene: TRBV7-9; CDR3 DNA: TGTGCCAGCAGCCGCGGGACGGACTATGGCTACACCTTC; CDR3 protein: CASSRGTDYGYTF
D gene: TRBD1; clone size: -; J gene: TRBJ2-2; V gene: TRBV7-9; CDR3 DNA: TGTGCCAGCACCCGACAGGGGGCAATCGGGGAGCTGTTTTTT; CDR3 protein: CASTRQGAIGELFF
D gene: TRBD2; clone size: few; J gene: TRBJ2-7; V gene: TRBV7-9; CDR3 DNA: TGTGCCAGCAGCTGGGGGGGGAGCTCCTACGAGCAGTACTTC; CDR3 protein: CASSWGGSSYEQYF
D gene: TRBD1; clone size: -; J gene: TRBJ2-7; V gene: TRBV19; CDR3 DNA: TGTGCCAGTAGTCGGGCCGGGACAGGGGAATACGAGCAGTACTTC; CDR3 protein: CASSRAGTGEYEQYF
D gene: TRBD1; clone size: -; J gene: TRBJ2-2; V gene: TRBV5-1; CDR3 DNA: TGCGCCAGCAGCTTACAGGGGGCTGACACCGGGGAGCTGTTTTTT; CDR3 protein: CASSLQGADTGELFF
D gene: TRBD1; clone size: -; J gene: TRBJ2-3; V gene: TRBV15; CDR3 DNA: TGTGCCACCAGCAGAGGGGGGACAGCGGGCACAGATACGCAGTATTTT; CDR3 protein: CATSRGGTAGTDTQYF
D gene: TRBD2; clone size: -; J gene: TRBJ2-1; V gene: TRBV25-1; CDR3 DNA: TGTGCCAGCACCACGACTAGCGGGAGGGGATCCTACAATGAGCAGTTCTTC; CDR3 protein: CASTTTSGRGSYNEQFF
D gene: TRBD1; clone size: -; J gene: TRBJ2-3; V gene: TRBV5-1; CDR3 DNA: TGCGCCAGCAGCGACAGGGGGGATACGCAGTATTTT; CDR3 protein: CASSDRGDTQYF
D gene: -; clone size: -; J gene: TRBJ1-3; V gene: TRBV7-8; CDR3 DNA: TGTGCCAGCAGGCAGTCCACTGGAAACACCATATATTTT; CDR3 protein: CASRQSTGNTIYF
D gene: TRBD1; clone size: -; J gene: TRBJ1-2; V gene: TRBV16; CDR3 DNA: TGTGCCAGCAGCACACTCCTTAGGGGGCGCGACTATGGCTACACCTTC; CDR3 protein: CASSTLLRGRDYGYTF
D gene: TRBD2; clone size: -; J gene: TRBJ2-1; V gene: TRBV4-1; CDR3 DNA: TGCGCCAGCAGCACCCATACTAGCGTTTCAGATGAGCAGTTCTTC; CDR3 protein: CASSTHTSVSDEQFF
D gene: TRBD2; clone size: -; J gene: TRBJ2-1; V gene: TRBV5-6; CDR3 DNA: TGTGCCAGCAGCTCGGGACTAGCGGGATCCAATGAGCAGTTCTTC; CDR3 protein: CASSSGLAGSNEQFF
D gene: TRBD1; clone size: few; J gene: TRBJ1-2; V gene: TRBV7-2; CDR3 DNA: TGTGCCAGCAGCTCCGGGAGGCCGGGACAGGCTGTTATCTATGGCTACACCTTC; CDR3 protein: CASSSGRPGQAVIYGYTF
D gene: -; clone size: few; J gene: TRBJ2-3; V gene: TRBV7-2; CDR3 DNA: TGTGCCAGCAGCTCCTACAGGACAGATACGCAGTATTTT; CDR3 protein: CASSSYRTDTQYF
D gene: -; clone size: -; J gene: TRBJ1-6; V gene: TRBV9; CDR3 DNA: TGTGCCAGCAGCGTAGCTGGCGGATATAATTCACCCCTCCACTTT; CDR3 protein: CASSVAGGYNSPLHF
D gene: -; clone size: -; J gene: TRBJ2-7; V gene: TRBV20-1; CDR3 DNA: TGCAGTGCTAGTAGCTACGAGCAGTACTTC; CDR3 protein: CSASSYEQYF
D gene: TRBD2; clone size: -; J gene: TRBJ2-1; V gene: TRBV9; CDR3 DNA: TGTGCCAGCAGCGTCCGGGGGGTGGGACTAGGGGGATACAATGAGCAGTTCTTC; CDR3 protein: CASSVRGVGLGGYNEQFF
D gene: -; clone size: -; J gene: TRBJ1-6; V gene: TRBV4-2; CDR3 DNA: TGTGCCAGCAGCCCCTCGGGGGGCAGCAATTCACCCCTCCACTTT; CDR3 protein: CASSPSGGSNSPLHF
D gene: -; clone size: -; J gene: TRBJ2-3; V gene: TRBV4-1; CDR3 DNA: TGCGCCAGCAGCCAAGATGAAGCGACTACGCAGTATTTT; CDR3 protein: CASSQDEATTQYF
D gene: -; clone size: -; J gene: TRBJ2-7; V gene: TRBV14; CDR3 DNA: TGTGCCAGCAGCCAGTACTACGAGCAGTACTTC; CDR3 protein: CASSQYYEQYF
D gene: -; clone size: -; J gene: TRBJ2-7; V gene: TRBV5-1; CDR3 DNA: TGCGCCAGCAGCTTGGAGGGCCAGGGGTCCCTCGACGAGCAGTACTTC; CDR3 protein: CASSLEGQGSLDEQYF